A selection of T cell receptor beta chains follows, all from one sample in a study of blood T cell repertoires in COVID-19. Sequenced by immunoSEQ multiplex PCR; TCRdb stores in-frame clones only, minus some. The sample shows over 300,000 clones, approximately 87% of them seen only once. The source material was PBMCs or T cells enriched from blood (not recorded which). The receptors come from a woman aged 25 to 39 with acute COVID-19. CDR3s include the opening cysteine and the closing phenylalanine or tryptophan. Each record gives: J gene, D gene, clone size, V gene, CDR3 DNA, CDR3 protein. D genes are given only for firm matches. Rows give clone size only sometimes, using once, few, many, or a class for an expanded clone.

TRBJ2-5,-,-,TRBV2,TGTGCCAGCAACGACCTGACAGGCCCATCGGAGACCCAGTACTTC,CASNDLTGPSETQYF
TRBJ1-2,-,-,TRBV7-3,TGTGCCAGCAGCTTAACTCAGGGAACTGGCTACACCTTC,CASSLTQGTGYTF
TRBJ1-2,TRBD1,-,TRBV5-6,TGTGCCAGCAGCTTGACAGGGGTTCACTATGGCTACACCTTC,CASSLTGVHYGYTF
TRBJ2-7,TRBD1,-,TRBV2,TGTGCCAGCAATCGACAGGGGTTGGCCTACGAGCAGTACTTC,CASNRQGLAYEQYF
TRBJ1-1,-,-,TRBV7-3,TGTGCCAGCAGCCAAAACAGGGTGGGTAACACTGAAGCTTTCTTT,CASSQNRVGNTEAFF
TRBJ2-1,TRBD2,-,TRBV5-1,TGCGCCAGCAGCTTGGCGGGGGGGATTGGGAATGAGCAGTTCTTC,CASSLAGGIGNEQFF
TRBJ2-7,TRBD1,-,TRBV2,TGTGCCAGCATCTGGGACAGGGGCACCTACGAGCAGTACTTC,CASIWDRGTYEQYF
TRBJ2-7,TRBD2,-,TRBV7-2,TGTGCCAGCAGGCCCGGGGGGGGCAGATACGAGCAGTACTTC,CASRPGGGRYEQYF
TRBJ1-2,-,-,TRBV6-4,TGTGCCAGCAGTGACTCGGCGGAGGGTTGGAACTATGGCTACACCTTC,CASSDSAEGWNYGYTF
TRBJ1-2,TRBD1,-,TRBV30,TGTGCCTGGAGTGTGCCCGGGACAGGATTCGGAGGGGCCGTTTATGGCTACACCTTC,CAWSVPGTGFGGAVYGYTF
TRBJ1-4,TRBD1,-,TRBV25-1,TGTGCCAGCAGTGAAACTACAGGGGCTAATGAAAAACTGTTTTTT,CASSETTGANEKLFF
TRBJ2-5,-,-,TRBV6-5,TGTGCCAGCAGTTACCTCAGCGTACAAGAGACCCAGTACTTC,CASSYLSVQETQYF
TRBJ2-1,-,-,TRBV7-9,TGTGCCAGCAGCTTAAGTTTGGGGAGGTACAATGAGCAGTTCTTC,CASSLSLGRYNEQFF
TRBJ1-1,-,few,TRBV28,TGTGCCAGCAGTCCCCCTCACAAGAACACTGAAGCTTTCTTT,CASSPPHKNTEAFF
TRBJ2-5,TRBD2,-,TRBV30,TGTGCCTCCTCTAGCGGGGGGGGGCGAGAGACCCAGTACTTC,CASSSGGGRETQYF
TRBJ2-5,TRBD2,-,TRBV9,TGTGCCAGCAGCCCCCACGAGCGGGGGACCTCATTAGAAGAGACCCAGTACTTC,CASSPHERGTSLEETQYF
TRBJ2-7,-,-,TRBV13,TGTGCCAGCAGCTTAGGCCTCTACGAGCAGTACTTC,CASSLGLYEQYF
TRBJ1-2,-,-,TRBV7-2,TGTGCCAGCAGCTCATTACCTTATTCCCAGGGTCGGGATGGCTACACCTTC,CASSSLPYSQGRDGYTF
TRBJ1-1,-,-,TRBV27,TGTGCCAGCAGTTTCAGCAGGATGAACACTGAAGCTTTCTTT,CASSFSRMNTEAFF
TRBJ1-5,-,-,TRBV15,TGTGCCACCAGCAGAGATAGGACAAGAAATCAGCCCCAGCATTTT,CATSRDRTRNQPQHF
TRBJ2-1,-,-,TRBV29-1,TGCAGCGTAGCAGACAGGGAGGAGTTCTTC,CSVADREEFF
TRBJ2-7,TRBD1,-,TRBV3-1/TRBV3-2,TGTGCCAGCAGTCTTCGGGACAGGAGCTCCTACGAGCAGTACTTC,CASSLRDRSSYEQYF
TRBJ2-2,TRBD1,-,TRBV29-1,TGCAGCGTTGAGTCTTGGGGTGGCGGGACAGGTGAAAGTACCGGGGAGCTGTTTTTT,CSVESWGGGTGESTGELFF
TRBJ1-2,-,-,TRBV30,TGTGCCTGGAGTGCCCTTGGGACTGACTATGGCTACACCTTC,CAWSALGTDYGYTF
TRBJ1-2,-,-,TRBV12-3/TRBV12-4,TGTGCCAGCAGTTTGAAGGAGAACTATGGCTACACCTTC,CASSLKENYGYTF
TRBJ1-3,-,-,TRBV7-9,TGTGCCTTGAAAGGGGGCTCTGGAAACACCATATATTTT,CALKGGSGNTIYF
TRBJ2-2,-,-,TRBV11-3,TGTGCCAGCAGCAAAGCAGGGAACACCGGGGAGCTGTTTTTT,CASSKAGNTGELFF
TRBJ1-5,TRBD1,once,TRBV7-2,TGTGCCAGCAGCTCGGAACAGGGGGCGGGTCAGCCCCAGCATTTT,CASSSEQGAGQPQHF
TRBJ1-2,TRBD1,-,TRBV6-1,TGTGCCAGCAGTGAGGGGACAGGGTGGAATGGCTACACCTTC,CASSEGTGWNGYTF
TRBJ2-7,TRBD1,-,TRBV7-2,TGTGCCAGCAGCGTCGACAGGGGGTACTACGAGCAGTACTTC,CASSVDRGYYEQYF
TRBJ1-2,-,-,TRBV5-1,TGCGCCAGCAGCTTGGTTGGTCTTGAGGGAAGCGGCTACACCTTC,CASSLVGLEGSGYTF